The present entry profiles one T cell receptor (beta chain) with its context. Antigen unknown. The data were obtained in a study of T-cell memory formation after mild COVID-19. TCRdb re-called the 5' RACE reads through MiXCR, storing one row per CDR3 protein. The table shows 400,000 to 500,000 distinct CDR3 sequences, with 20% to 25% occurring only once. The germline CDR1 and CDR2 sequences are MNHEY and SVGAGI. This CDR3 spans 14 amino acids. The germline V and J ends were trimmed by 5 bases and 4 bases, with 14 bases remaining between them. Study-level points and caveats: Certain responding clones were present in pre-infection memory, suggesting participation of cross-reactive memory. SARS-CoV-2 specificity of second-wave clones peaking day 37 was unconfirmed.

The source material was PBMCs or a T cell subset sorted from them (not recorded which). The chain carries TRBV6-5 and TRBJ1-2; D remains unclear. This sequence was found in an adult woman who had mild COVID-19 (a few samples of this study predate the infection). Cell type and time point are not known. CDR3 in amino acids: CASSLSGPPYGYTF. The CDR3 DNA reads as TGTGCCAGCAGTCTATCCGGGCCTCCCTATGGCTACACCTTC.